The entry below gives a single TCR beta chain sequence along with its context. Data came from immunoSEQ multiplex PCR; TCRdb stores just in-frame clones and leaves some out. The sample records roughly 31,000 clones, around 90% being singletons. The germline CDR1 and CDR2 sequences are LGHNA and YNFKEQ. The V and J ends lost 0 bases and 4 bases respectively, with 12 bases between them. The CDR3 is 15 residues long. This specimen belongs to a study of T cell changes during pregnancy in multiple sclerosis. The chain uses TRBV4-2 and TRBJ1-1; possibly TRBD1 for D (6 bases). The source is a female donor with multiple sclerosis, enrolled in a pregnancy study. The sample consisted of CD4+ T cells from peripheral blood mononuclear cells, taken in the first trimester of pregnancy. Here the CDR3 reads CASSQDPGGGTEAFF. The CDR3 DNA sequence: TGTGCCAGCAGCCAAGACCCGGGAGGGGGCACTGAAGCTTTCTTT.